The TCR beta chain under discussion was sequenced for a study of T cells after yellow fever vaccination. On the study more broadly: Libraries from low-cell-number fractions were prepared with the SMART-Seq v4 Ultra Low Input RNA kit.

Germline V gene lookup returns CDR1 SEHNR and CDR2 FQNEAQ (reference sequence). This CDR3 is 17 amino acids long. Trimming pared 5 bases from V and 4 bases from J, leaving 24 bases between. Details on this clonotype: Its antigen is not identified.

Findings of the study overall: Though weaker, the secondary response peaked faster, on day 5 versus 15. A large majority of primary-vaccination clones showed up again after the booster (around 95% CD4, 88% CD8).

As TCR cDNA was made by 5'RACE template switching, a universal primer site and UMIs were added. A single record per CDR3 protein comes from TCRdb applying MiXCR to the 5' RACE reads. The sample consists of around 300,000 distinct CDR3 sequences, about 4% of them appearing once. Here the sequenced sample was PBMCs, taken 5 days after the yellow fever booster vaccination. This receptor was identified in a young man who received the YFV17D yellow fever vaccine. This sequence joins TRBV7-9 and TRBJ2-7, with D possibly TRBD1 on 7 matching bases. CDR3 protein: CASSAPGRRGRGYEQYF. CDR3 nucleotide sequence: TGTGCCAGCAGCGCTCCTGGGAGGAGGGGGCGCGGGTACGAGCAGTACTTC. The full variable domain, with the rest looked up from reference TRBV7-9 and TRBJ2-7, is DTGVSQNPRHKITKRGQNVTFRCDPISEHNRLYWYRQTLGQGPEFLTYFQNEAQLEKSRLLSDRFSAERPKGSFSTLEIQRTEQGDSAMYLCASSAPGRRGRGYEQYFGPGTRLTVT.